This is a list of T cell receptor beta chains from one sample in a study of blood T cell repertoires in COVID-19. Method: immunoSEQ multiplex PCR; TCRdb's copy keeps in-frame clones and lacks some. The sample lists over 200,000 clones, around 83% occurring once. Sequenced material: peripheral blood. These receptors originate from a woman aged 45-65 years with acute or convalescent COVID-19. Each CDR3 is given with its conserved first and last residue. D genes are given only for firm matches. Size tells how often a clone was seen (once, few, many) or the class of an expanded clone, and some rows leave it out.

CDR3aa	CDR3nt	d_gene	abundance	v_gene	j_gene	len
CASSFAHGREWNEQFF	TGTGCCAGCAGTTTTGCCCACGGGCGGGAATGGAATGAGCAGTTCTTC	.	.	TRBV28	TRBJ2-1	16
CASIIGTAANYGYTF	TGTGCCAGCATCATTGGGACAGCTGCTAACTATGGCTACACCTTC	TRBD1	.	TRBV6-6	TRBJ1-2	15
CASSLLGQKTSGNTIYF	TGTGCCAGCAGCTTATTGGGGCAGAAGACCTCTGGAAACACCATATATTTT	.	once	TRBV11-2	TRBJ1-3	17
CASSIDGEAQHF	TGTGCCAGTAGTATAGATGGAGAAGCCCAGCATTTT	.	.	TRBV19	TRBJ1-5	12
CASSLGQGFAYEQYF	TGTGCTAGCAGCTTGGGACAGGGGTTCGCCTACGAGCAGTACTTC	TRBD1	.	TRBV7-7	TRBJ2-7	15
CASSPRGSGIPLYSTDTQYF	TGTGCCAGCAGTCCTCGGGGTAGCGGAATACCCCTTTATAGCACAGATACGCAGTATTTT	.	.	TRBV28	TRBJ2-3	20
CASSGRGRGTEAFF	TGTGCCAGCAGTGGAAGGGGGCGCGGCACTGAAGCTTTCTTT	TRBD1	.	TRBV2	TRBJ1-1	14
CASHRDRVYGYTF	TGTGCCAGTCACCGGGACAGAGTCTATGGCTACACCTTC	TRBD1	few	TRBV5-6	TRBJ1-2	13
CASSLEAGGGNYEQYF	TGTGCCAGCAGCTTGGAGGCCGGCGGGGGGAACTACGAGCAGTACTTC	TRBD2	.	TRBV11-3	TRBJ2-7	16
CASSQWDRWNTEAFF	TGTGCCAGCAGCCAATGGGACAGGTGGAACACTGAAGCTTTCTTT	TRBD1	.	TRBV3-1/TRBV3-2	TRBJ1-1	15
CASSQETGGDTEAFF	TGTGCCAGCAGCCAAGAAACGGGGGGAGACACTGAAGCTTTCTTT	.	.	TRBV3-1/TRBV3-2	TRBJ1-1	15
CSVGEGAF	.	.	.	TRBV29-1	TRBJ1-2	8
CASALTGVGETQYF	TGCGCCAGCGCATTGACGGGAGTCGGTGAGACCCAGTACTTC	.	.	TRBV5-1	TRBJ2-5	14
CASSMGGTGELFF	TGTGCCAGTAGTATGGGGGGCACCGGGGAGCTGTTTTTT	.	.	TRBV19	TRBJ2-2	13
CASSLPQGQQATQYF	TGTGCCAGCAGTTTACCCCAGGGCCAGCAAGCAACCCAGTACTTC	.	.	TRBV28	TRBJ2-5	15
CASSLDLSGGTMNTEAFF	TGTGCCAGCAGCTTAGATCTTTCGGGTGGCACCATGAACACTGAAGCTTTCTTT	.	.	TRBV7-2	TRBJ1-1	18
CASSPSSEPDTQYF	TGTGCCAGCAGCCCTAGTAGTGAGCCAGATACGCAGTATTTT	.	.	TRBV3-1/TRBV3-2	TRBJ2-3	14
CATSRELQPNEKLFF	TGTGCCACCAGCAGAGAGCTACAGCCAAATGAAAAACTGTTTTTT	.	.	TRBV15	TRBJ1-4	15
CASSQDRRTSFNEQFF	TGTGCCAGCAGCCAAGATAGGAGGACTAGCTTTAATGAGCAGTTCTTC	TRBD2	.	TRBV3-1/TRBV3-2	TRBJ2-1	16
CATGGSGSEDTQYF	TGTGCCACCGGAGGGAGCGGGAGTGAAGATACGCAGTATTTT	TRBD2	.	TRBV24-1	TRBJ2-3	14
CASSLGGLAGNEQFF	TGTGCCAGCAGTTTAGGGGGGCTAGCGGGCAATGAGCAGTTCTTC	TRBD2	.	TRBV27	TRBJ2-1	15
CASSGGTGGRTEAFF	TGCGCCAGCAGCGGCGGGACAGGGGGTCGCACTGAAGCTTTCTTT	TRBD1	.	TRBV5-1	TRBJ1-1	15
CAWSRGYSYNEQFF	TGTGCCTGGAGTCGAGGTTACTCCTACAATGAGCAGTTCTTC	.	.	TRBV30	TRBJ2-1	14
CSVVGTEGTDTQYF	TGCAGCGTTGTAGGGACAGAGGGAACAGATACGCAGTATTTT	TRBD1	.	TRBV29-1	TRBJ2-3	14
CASSQVLKLAGGAGELFF	TGTGCCAGCAGCCAAGTACTCAAACTAGCGGGAGGGGCCGGGGAGCTGTTTTTT	TRBD2	once	TRBV3-1/TRBV3-2	TRBJ2-2	18
CASGPTELNTEAFF	TGTGCCAGCGGTCCGACAGAACTGAACACTGAAGCTTTCTTT	.	.	TRBV6-5	TRBJ1-1	14
CAWSETGAGEAFF	TGTGCCTGGAGTGAAACAGGTGCAGGTGAAGCTTTCTTT	.	.	TRBV30	TRBJ1-1	13
CASSPGVTSGITDTQYF	TGTGCCAGCAGCCCAGGGGTCACTAGCGGAATCACAGATACGCAGTATTTT	TRBD2	.	TRBV7-2	TRBJ2-3	17
CASSWTGGNSPLHF	TGTGCCAGCAGCTGGACAGGGGGCAATTCACCCCTCCACTTT	TRBD1	.	TRBV27	TRBJ1-6	14